The next 30 T cell receptor beta chains were all read from a single sample in a study of shared T cell receptors in the human thymus. Profiling relied on immunoSEQ multiplex PCR, and the TCRdb table lists in-frame clones only, not all of them. The sample comprises about 610,000 clones, more than 75% of which are singletons, and 0.0085% to 0.012% rests with the top ten. This same sample was also part of a study on human thymus T cells.

Sequenced input: thymocytes. The receptors derive from a boy under two years old with a congenital heart defect.

This clone was counted once. The V gene is TRBV4-2, the J gene TRBJ2-7; D may be TRBD2 (6 bases). V was clipped by 1 base and J by 0 bases, with 13 bases between them. This CDR3 has 16 residues. CDR1 is LGHNA and CDR2 is YNFKEQ in the germline V gene. The CDR3 DNA reads TGTGCCAGCAGCCAAGGAACGGGAGTCCCCTCCTACGAGCAGTACTTC. Protein product: CASSQGTGVPSYEQYF.

The CDR3 here is CASSLGRLAVPYNEQFF. CDR3 DNA sequence: TGTGCCAGCAGCTTAGGCAGGCTAGCGGTTCCCTACAATGAGCAGTTCTTC. The rearrangement joins TRBV7-9 to TRBJ2-1; 7 bases map to TRBD2. From germline, CDR1 is SEHNR and CDR2 FQNEAQ (reference sequence). There are 17 residues in the CDR3. V was pared by 1 base and J by 2 bases, with 8 bases of the junction left unmatched.

The J gene is TRBJ1-2, the V gene TRBV5-5, with 8 bases lining up with TRBD1. Germline CDR1 SGHKS, CDR2 YYEKEE (reference sequence). The CDR3 length is 14 residues. The junction had 5 bases not matched to a gene; V was cut back by 4 bases and J by 3 bases. This CDR3 reads CASSAPTGDYGYTF. Here the CDR3 DNA reads TGTGCCAGCAGCGCCCCGACAGGGGACTATGGCTACACCTTC.

The gene calls are TRBV6-1 and TRBJ2-7, with D tentatively TRBD1 (8 bases). Germline loops: CDR1 MNHNS, CDR2 SASEGT. V was trimmed by 10 bases and J by 7 bases, leaving 26 bases between them. This CDR3 comprises 15 residues. Here the CDR3 reads CATPSGTGTFWEQYF. DNA of the CDR3: TGTGCCACCCCAAGCGGGACAGGCACCTTTTGGGAGCAGTACTTC.

The J gene is TRBJ2-1, the V gene TRBV4-3; 11 bases match TRBD2. The CDR3 loop spans 19 amino acids. CDR1 LGHNA and CDR2 YSLEER come from the germline V gene. The trim removed 5 bases at V and 0 bases at J, leaving 12 bases unmatched. CDR3 loop: CASSVTGVAGGSSYNEQFF. CDR3 nucleotide sequence: TGCGCCAGCAGCGTAACAGGGGTAGCGGGAGGGAGCTCCTACAATGAGCAGTTCTTC.

Comment on this clone: A read error may account for a junction end that differs from germline. The chain is built from TRBV28 and TRBJ1-1; D gene ambiguous. The CDR3 runs to 12 residues. The germline V gene has CDR1 MDHEN and CDR2 SYDVKM. The CDR3: CASRELKTEAFF. CDR3 nucleotides: TGTGCCAGCAGGGAGTTGAAGACTGAAGCTTTCTTT.

V is TRBV27 and J is TRBJ1-2, with D hard to call. Germline assignment: CDR1 MNHEY and CDR2 SMNVEV (reference sequence). The CDR3 has 16 residues. The V end was cut by 3 bases, the J end by 0 bases, with 14 bases between. The CDR3 nucleotides are TGTGCCAGCAGTTTCAGAGCACAGCTACCTAACTATGGCTACACCTTC. Translating it yields CASSFRAQLPNYGYTF.

The V gene is TRBV7-9, the J gene TRBJ2-3, with 12 bases lining up with TRBD2. Per germline, CDR1 SEHNR and CDR2 FQNEAQ (reference sequence). The trim removed 10 bases at V and 6 bases at J, leaving 11 bases unmatched. CDR3 size: 15 residues. CDR3 DNA sequence: TGTGCCATCCCCATCCTTACTAGCGGGAGGGATACGCAGTATTTT. Protein sequence: CAIPILTSGRDTQYF.

This clone has a handful of counts. The chain is built from TRBV27 and TRBJ2-5; D perhaps matches TRBD2 (5 bases). This CDR3 is built from 17 residues. The V end was cut by 1 base, the J end by 5 bases, with 20 bases between. Germline assignment: CDR1 MNHEY and CDR2 SMNVEV (reference sequence). The CDR3 coding sequence is TGTGCCAGCAGTTTATTGCCACACACTAGGATCCCGGAGACCCAGTACTTC. Translated, it gives CASSLLPHTRIPETQYF.

The chain uses TRBV27 and TRBJ2-6; 7 bases align to TRBD2. The CDR3 covers 16 residues. The V gene end was trimmed by 11 bases and the J gene end by 0 bases; junction bases not matched to a gene: 10. The germline V gene has CDR1 MNHEY and CDR2 SMNVEV (reference sequence). The CDR3 is CAAIDSGASGANVLTF. The CDR3, as DNA: TGTGCCGCAATAGACAGCGGGGCCTCTGGGGCCAACGTCCTGACTTTC. Together with reference TRBV27 and TRBJ2-6, the CDR3 gives the full variable domain: EAQVTQNPRYLITVTGKKLTVTCSQNMNHEYMSWYRQDPGLGLRQIYYSMNVEVTDKGDVPEGYKVSRKEKRNFPLILESPSPNQTSLYFCAAIDSGASGANVLTFGAGSRLTVL.

This chain joins TRBV11-2 and TRBJ2-7; TRBD1 is a possible D gene (6 bases). The CDR3 sequence is 16 residues long. CDR1 and CDR2 from the germline V gene are SGHAT and FQNNGV. V lost 2 bases and J lost 0, with 14 bases in between. In DNA form, the CDR3 reads TGTGCCAGCAGCTTATTGGGACACCAGAGCTCCTACGAGCAGTACTTC. Amino acid sequence: CASSLLGHQSSYEQYF.

The chain employs TRBV2 and TRBJ2-1; TRBD1 matches 8 bases. This CDR3 comprises 13 residues. Trimming took 10 bases from V and 4 from J; bases not matched to a gene: 6. Germline V gene lookup returns CDR1 SNHLY and CDR2 FYNNEI. Here the CDR3 DNA reads TGTGCCACTACCGGACAGGGTTACAATGAGCAGTTCTTC. Its protein product is CATTGQGYNEQFF.

This sequence joins TRBV13 and TRBJ2-5; tentative D call: TRBD2 (5 bases). Germline assignment: CDR1 PRHDT and CDR2 FYEKMQ (reference sequence). CDR3 length equals 13 residues. V was shortened by 4 bases and J by 4 bases, with 10 bases between the two germline ends. The CDR3 is CASSSGISETQYF. CDR3 sequence (DNA): TGTGCCAGCAGCTCGGGAATTTCAGAGACCCAGTACTTC. Full variable domain (outside the CDR3, taken from reference TRBV13 and TRBJ2-5): AAGVIQSPRHLIKEKRETATLKCYPIPRHDTVYWYQQGPGQDPQFLISFYEKMQSDKGSIPDRFSAQQFSDYHSELNMSSLELGDSALYFCASSSGISETQYFGPGTRLLVL.

The CDR3 sequence: CASSFGLAGDIHTYEQYF. DNA for the CDR3: TGTGCCAGCAGCTTCGGACTAGCGGGAGATATACACACCTACGAGCAGTACTTC. The V call is TRBV7-8, the J call TRBJ2-7, with 13 nucleotides matching TRBD2. The CDR3 extends over 18 amino acids. CDR1 is SGHVS and CDR2 is FQNEAQ in the germline V gene. With V trimmed by 3 bases and J by 2 bases, 10 bases remained unmatched.

This rearrangement joins TRBV5-5 to TRBJ2-7; TRBD2 agrees at 8 bases. The CDR3 has 13 residues. The germline V gene has CDR1 SGHKS and CDR2 YYEKEE (reference sequence). Losses at the gene ends were 7 bases for V and 4 bases for J; bases not matched to a gene: 7. The CDR3 reads CASAAGGSYEQYF. In DNA form, the CDR3 reads TGTGCCAGCGCGGCGGGGGGATCTTACGAGCAGTACTTC.

The chain combines TRBV7-2 with TRBJ2-7; TRBD2 might be the D (5 bases). CDR3 size: 15 residues. V lost 5 bases and J 3 bases, leaving 17 bases between the germline ends. CDR1 is SGHTA and CDR2 is FQGNSA in the germline V gene. CDR3 residues: CASSPRRQEDYEQYF. The DNA for the CDR3 is TGTGCCAGCAGCCCTAGGAGGCAGGAGGACTACGAGCAGTACTTC. The entire variable domain, with the rest obtained from reference TRBV7-2 and TRBJ2-7, is as follows: GAGVSQSPSNKVTEKGKDVELRCDPISGHTALYWYRQSLGQGLEFLIYFQGNSAPDKSGLPSDRFSAERTGGSVSTLTIQRTQQEDSAVYLCASSPRRQEDYEQYFGPGTRLTVT.

The V and J genes are TRBV6-5 and TRBJ2-7; D is possibly TRBD1 (6 bases). Germline V gives CDR1 MNHEY, CDR2 SVGAGI. This CDR3 comprises 13 residues. V lost 8 bases to trimming and J lost 11 bases, with 22 bases between them. The CDR3 sequence: CASGPRDIGMKYF. The CDR3 DNA follows: TGTGCCAGCGGTCCCCGGGACATAGGGATGAAGTACTTC.

V is TRBV27 and J is TRBJ1-2, with D possibly matching TRBD1 (6 bases). The V end was cut by 1 base, the J end by 0 bases, with 9 bases between. The CDR3 length is 15 residues. Germline loops: CDR1 MNHEY, CDR2 SMNVEV (reference sequence). Here the CDR3 DNA reads TGTGCCAGCAGTTTATGGGGGCCGACTAACTATGGCTACACCTTC. It is translated as CASSLWGPTNYGYTF.

This sequence joins TRBV6-6 and TRBJ1-5; D possibly corresponds to TRBD1 (5 bases). Germline V gives CDR1 MNHNY, CDR2 SVGAGI (reference sequence). V gave up 0 bases and J gave up 4 bases, with 13 bases separating them. The CDR3 totals 16 residues. For the CDR3, the DNA is TGTGCCAGCAGTTACTCGATTCAGCCAGGGAATCAGCCCCAGCATTTT. As protein: CASSYSIQPGNQPQHF.

The chain links TRBV14 to TRBJ2-7; a weak D match, TRBD1 (5 bases). This CDR3 comprises 17 residues. Germline V gene data show CDR1 as SGHDN and CDR2 as FVKESK. V dropped 1 base and J dropped 0 bases, with 16 bases sitting between them. The chain's CDR3 is CASSQAGPQGSSYEQYF. The CDR3 DNA reads TGTGCCAGCAGCCAAGCCGGGCCTCAGGGCTCCTCCTACGAGCAGTACTTC.

This CDR3 is CASSVVASGDYEQYF. CDR3 DNA sequence: TGTGCCAGCAGCGTAGTGGCTAGCGGGGACTACGAGCAGTACTTC. The rearrangement uses TRBV9 and TRBJ2-7; TRBD2 matches 9 bases. V was clipped by 0 bases and J by 3 bases; unmatched bases: 4. This CDR3 is built from 15 residues. CDR1 and CDR2 (germline): SGDLS, YYNGEE. Based on the CDR3 plus reference TRBV9 and TRBJ2-7, the full variable domain is DSGVTQTPKHLITATGQRVTLRCSPRSGDLSVYWYQQSLDQGLQFLIQYYNGEERAKGNILERFSAQQFPDLHSELNLSSLELGDSALYFCASSVVASGDYEQYFGPGTRLTVT.

The chain joins TRBV25-1 to TRBJ2-7, with 11 positions matching TRBD1. Trimming at V came to 4 bases and at J to 5 bases, leaving 4 bases not matched to a gene. CDR1 and CDR2 (germline): MGHDK, SYGVNS. This CDR3 is built from 14 residues. The CDR3 loop is CASSGDRGINEQYF. The CDR3 coding sequence is TGTGCCAGCAGTGGGGACAGGGGGATCAACGAGCAGTACTTC.

The chain combines TRBV7-8 with TRBJ1-1, with TRBD1 identical over 10 bases. The germline V gene encodes CDR1 SGHVS and CDR2 FQNEAQ. V gave up 5 bases and J gave up 1 base; unmatched junction bases: 4. CDR3 length: 15 amino acids. For the CDR3, the DNA is TGTGCCAGCAGCCCCCGGGACAGGGGGAACACTGAAGCTTTCTTT. Protein sequence: CASSPRDRGNTEAFF. Variable domain in full (rest from reference TRBV7-8 and TRBJ1-1): GAGVSQSPRYKVAKRGQDVALRCDPISGHVSLFWYQQALGQGPEFLTYFQNEAQLDKSGLPSDRFFAERPEGSVSTLKIQRTQQEDSAVYLCASSPRDRGNTEAFFGQGTRLTVV.

This clone came up a few times. The chain combines TRBV19 with TRBJ1-5, with 7 bases matching TRBD1. Per germline, CDR1 LNHDA and CDR2 SQIVND (reference sequence). The length of the CDR3 is 19 residues. V was pared by 5 bases and J by 0 bases, with 16 bases of the junction left unmatched. CDR3 amino acids: CASSPSPDREPYSNQPQHF. CDR3 coding DNA: TGTGCCAGTAGTCCCTCCCCCGACAGGGAGCCTTATAGCAATCAGCCCCAGCATTTT.

The chain employs TRBV30 and TRBJ2-2, with D perhaps matching TRBD1 (5 bases). This CDR3 region has 16 residues. Deletions cut 1 base from V and 3 bases from J, with 15 bases between. Per germline, CDR1 GTSNPN and CDR2 SVGIG (reference sequence). Here the CDR3 DNA reads TGTGCCTGGAGTGACAAGGGGCGCTGGGACACCGGGGAGCTGTTTTTT. Translated: CAWSDKGRWDTGELFF. Full variable domain (missing parts from reference TRBV30 and TRBJ2-2): SQTIHQWPATLVQPVGSPLSLECTVEGTSNPNLYWYRQAAGRGLQLLFYSVGIGQISSEVPQNLSASRPQDRQFILSSKKLLLSDSGFYLCAWSDKGRWDTGELFFGEGSRLTVL.

The J gene is TRBJ1-4, the V gene TRBV29-1; D perhaps matches TRBD1 (5 bases). CDR3 length: 12 residues. V lost 6 bases and J lost 7, with 12 bases in between. The germline gives CDR1 SQVTM, CDR2 ANQGSEA. The CDR3 here is CSVAGEGEKLFF. Written as DNA, the CDR3 is TGCAGCGTCGCGGGGGAAGGTGAAAAACTGTTTTTT.

The rearrangement joins TRBV4-1 to TRBJ2-7, with 8 bases aligning to TRBD1. Trimming removed 3 bases from V and 5 bases from J; junction bases left unmatched: 9. CDR1 is MGHRA, CDR2 YSYEKL, per germline. This CDR3 region has 15 residues. CDR3 protein: CASSHLDRASDEQYF. CDR3 DNA: TGCGCCAGCAGCCACCTGGACAGGGCTAGCGACGAGCAGTACTTC.

CDR3 bases: TGTGCCAGCACTCAGGCTAATCAGGCCCCCAAAAACATTCAGTACTTC. As protein: CASTQANQAPKNIQYF. The J gene is TRBJ2-4, the V gene TRBV27; D remains unclear. The CDR3 is 16 amino acids. Trimming left V 7 bases short and J 2 bases short, with 18 bases between. CDR1 is MNHEY, CDR2 SMNVEV, per germline (reference sequence).

The gene calls are TRBV11-3 and TRBJ2-5, with D perhaps matching TRBD2 (5 bases). The germline V gene has CDR1 SGHNT and CDR2 YENEEA. The CDR3 runs 16 residues. The V end was cut by 1 base, the J end by 5 bases, with 17 bases between. The DNA of the CDR3 is TGTGCCAGCAGCTTAGTAGAGGGTCTTGTCACGGAGACCCAGTACTTC. Translating gives CASSLVEGLVTETQYF. Full variable domain (rest looked up from reference TRBV11-3 and TRBJ2-5): EAGVVQSPRYKIIEKKQPVAFWCNPISGHNTLYWYLQNLGQGPELLIRYENEEAVDDSQLPKDRFSAERLKGVDSTLKIQPAELGDSAVYLCASSLVEGLVTETQYFGPGTRLLVL.

The chain carries TRBV25-1 and TRBJ2-7; 7 bases fit TRBD1. The trim removed 6 bases at V and 5 bases at J, leaving 10 bases unmatched. The CDR3 length is 14 residues. Germline loops: CDR1 MGHDK, CDR2 SYGVNS. CDR3 residues: CASSPGQVAHEQYF. CDR3 bases: TGTGCCAGCAGCCCCGGACAGGTGGCCCACGAGCAGTACTTC.